One T cell receptor (beta chain) is described in this entry. Antigen specificity is unknown. Preparing the TCRbeta library involved the use of unique molecular identifiers. TCRdb re-called the PCR reads through MiXCR, storing one row per CDR3 protein. The data hold around 200,000 distinct CDR3 sequences, with about a sixth observed a single time. There are 15 residues in the CDR3. Trimming pared 5 bases from V and 6 bases from J, leaving 20 bases between. CDR1 is SGHAT, CDR2 FQNNGV, per germline. This specimen comes from a study of T-cell reconstitution after alpha-beta-depleted transplantation in children. The study, taken as a whole, reports: There were some patients whose high TCRbeta diversity at day 60 came from surviving recipient T cells and thymic progenitors. T-cell numbers and diversity one year post-transplant derived largely from freshly generated T cells.

Sequences were derived from PBMCs, mostly from graft donor cells, sampled 360 days after TCRalphabeta/CD19-depleted stem cell transplant. This clonotype was sampled from a male patient aged 2-15 years who had a stem cell transplant for acute lymphoblastic leukemia, so the T cells may come from the graft donor. The chain has TRBV11-2 and TRBJ2-7; D is perhaps TRBD1 (6 bases). In DNA form, the CDR3 reads TGTGCCAGCAGCGGGCTCCAGGGGCTCATCCGCGAGCAGTACTTC. Amino acid sequence: CASSGLQGLIREQYF.